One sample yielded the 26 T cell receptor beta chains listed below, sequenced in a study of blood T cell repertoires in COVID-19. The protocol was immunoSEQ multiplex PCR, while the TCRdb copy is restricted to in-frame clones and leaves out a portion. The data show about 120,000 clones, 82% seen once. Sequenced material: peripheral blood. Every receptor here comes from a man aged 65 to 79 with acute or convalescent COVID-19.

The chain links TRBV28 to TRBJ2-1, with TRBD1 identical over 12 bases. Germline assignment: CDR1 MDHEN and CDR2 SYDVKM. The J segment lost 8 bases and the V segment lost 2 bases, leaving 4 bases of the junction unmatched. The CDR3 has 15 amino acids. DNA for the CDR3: TGTGCCAGCAGTTTAGCCGGGACAGGGGGCCATGAGCAGTTCTTC. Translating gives CASSLAGTGGHEQFF.

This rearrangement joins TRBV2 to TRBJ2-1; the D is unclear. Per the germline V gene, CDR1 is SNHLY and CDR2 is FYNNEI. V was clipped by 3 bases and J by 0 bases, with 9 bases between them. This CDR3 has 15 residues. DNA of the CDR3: TGTGCCAGCAGTGAGACTCAGAACTCCTACAATGAGCAGTTCTTC. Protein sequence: CASSETQNSYNEQFF.

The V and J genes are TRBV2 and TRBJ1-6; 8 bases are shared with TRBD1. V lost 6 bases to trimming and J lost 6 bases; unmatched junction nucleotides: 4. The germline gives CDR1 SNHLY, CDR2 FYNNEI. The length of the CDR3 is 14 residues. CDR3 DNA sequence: TGTGCCAGCAGCGGCGACAGGGGTAATTCACCCCTCCACTTT. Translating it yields CASSGDRGNSPLHF.

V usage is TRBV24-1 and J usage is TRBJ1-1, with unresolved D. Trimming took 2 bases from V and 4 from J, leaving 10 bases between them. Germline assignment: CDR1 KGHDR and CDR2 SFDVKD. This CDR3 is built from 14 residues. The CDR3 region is CATSDSRVSTEAFF. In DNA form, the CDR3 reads TGTGCCACCAGTGATTCTCGCGTGAGCACTGAAGCTTTCTTT.

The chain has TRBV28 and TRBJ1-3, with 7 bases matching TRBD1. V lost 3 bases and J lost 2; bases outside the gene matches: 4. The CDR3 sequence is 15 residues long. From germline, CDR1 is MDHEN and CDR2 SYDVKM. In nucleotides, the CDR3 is TGTGCCAGCAGTTTGGGCGGGACAGCTGGAAACACCATATATTTT. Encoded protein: CASSLGGTAGNTIYF.

The CDR3 reads CASSFTDDNQPQHF. DNA for the CDR3: TGTGCCAGCAGCTTCACAGATGACAATCAGCCCCAGCATTTT. The genes are TRBV5-5 and TRBJ1-5; no clear D gene. The CDR3 has 14 residues. V lost 2 bases to trimming and J lost 3 bases, with 9 bases between them. CDR1 is SGHKS and CDR2 is YYEKEE in the germline V gene (reference sequence).

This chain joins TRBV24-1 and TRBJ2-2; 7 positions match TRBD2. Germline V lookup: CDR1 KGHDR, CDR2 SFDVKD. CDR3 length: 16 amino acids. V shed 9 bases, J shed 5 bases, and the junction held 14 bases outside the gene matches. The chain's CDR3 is CATEHGGVQGTGELFF. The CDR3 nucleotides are TGTGCCACCGAGCATGGGGGGGTGCAAGGAACCGGGGAGCTGTTTTTT.

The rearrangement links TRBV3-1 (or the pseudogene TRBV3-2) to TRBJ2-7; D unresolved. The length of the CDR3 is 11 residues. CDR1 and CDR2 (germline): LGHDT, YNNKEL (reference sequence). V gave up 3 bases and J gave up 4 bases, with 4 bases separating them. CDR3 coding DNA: TGTGCCAGCAGCCACAGATACGAGCAGTACTTC. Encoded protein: CASSHRYEQYF.

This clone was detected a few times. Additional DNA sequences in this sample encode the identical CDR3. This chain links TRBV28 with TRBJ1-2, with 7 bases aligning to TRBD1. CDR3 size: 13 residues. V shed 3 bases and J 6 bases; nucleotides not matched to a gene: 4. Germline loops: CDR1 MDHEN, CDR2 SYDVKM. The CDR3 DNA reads TGTGCCAGCAGTTTGAACAGGGGCGATGGCTACACCTTC. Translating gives CASSLNRGDGYTF.

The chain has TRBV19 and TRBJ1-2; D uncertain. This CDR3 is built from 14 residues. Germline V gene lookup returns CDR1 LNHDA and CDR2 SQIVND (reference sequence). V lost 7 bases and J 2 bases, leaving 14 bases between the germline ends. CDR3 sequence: CASNVMGVNYGYTF. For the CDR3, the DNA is TGTGCCAGTAACGTTATGGGAGTGAACTATGGCTACACCTTC.

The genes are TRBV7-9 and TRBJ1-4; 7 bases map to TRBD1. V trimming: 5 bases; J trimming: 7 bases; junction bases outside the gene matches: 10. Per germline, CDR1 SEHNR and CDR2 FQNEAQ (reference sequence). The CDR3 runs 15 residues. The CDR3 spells CASSPGSGGSEKLFF. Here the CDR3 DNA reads TGTGCCAGCAGCCCTGGTTCAGGGGGGAGTGAAAAACTGTTTTTT.

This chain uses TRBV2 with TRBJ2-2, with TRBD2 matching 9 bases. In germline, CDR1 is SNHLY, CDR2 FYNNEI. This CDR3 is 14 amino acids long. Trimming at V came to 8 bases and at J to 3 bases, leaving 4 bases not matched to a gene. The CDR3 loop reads CASLRLADTGELFF. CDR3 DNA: TGTGCCAGCCTTAGACTAGCGGACACCGGGGAGCTGTTTTTT.

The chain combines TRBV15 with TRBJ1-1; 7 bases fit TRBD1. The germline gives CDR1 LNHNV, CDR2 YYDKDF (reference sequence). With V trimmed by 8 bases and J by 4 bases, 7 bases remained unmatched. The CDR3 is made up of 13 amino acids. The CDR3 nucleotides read TGTGCCACCGGCAACAGGGGCGGCACTGAAGCTTTCTTT. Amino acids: CATGNRGGTEAFF.

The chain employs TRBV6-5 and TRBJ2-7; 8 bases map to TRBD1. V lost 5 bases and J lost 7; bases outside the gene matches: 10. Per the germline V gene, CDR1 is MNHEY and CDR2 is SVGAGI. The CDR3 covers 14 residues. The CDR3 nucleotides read TGTGCCAGCAGTCGGCCGGACAGGGTGGCGGAGCAGTACTTC. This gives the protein CASSRPDRVAEQYF.

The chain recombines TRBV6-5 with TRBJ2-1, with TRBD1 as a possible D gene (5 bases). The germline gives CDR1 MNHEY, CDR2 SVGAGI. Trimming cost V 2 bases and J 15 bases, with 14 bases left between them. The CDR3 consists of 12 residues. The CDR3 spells CASSYGAGRLFF. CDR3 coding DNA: TGTGCCAGCAGTTACGGGGCAGGGCGTCTGTTCTTC.

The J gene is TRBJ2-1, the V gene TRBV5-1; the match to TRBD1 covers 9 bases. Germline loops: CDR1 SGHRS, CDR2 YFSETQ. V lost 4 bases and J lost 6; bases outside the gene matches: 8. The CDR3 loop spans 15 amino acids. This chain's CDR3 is CASSEQGALTNEQFF. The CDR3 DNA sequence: TGCGCCAGCAGCGAACAGGGGGCGCTGACCAATGAGCAGTTCTTC.

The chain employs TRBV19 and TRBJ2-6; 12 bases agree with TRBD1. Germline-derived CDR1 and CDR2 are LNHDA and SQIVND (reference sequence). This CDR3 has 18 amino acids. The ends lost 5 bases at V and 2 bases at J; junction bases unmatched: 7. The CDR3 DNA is TGTGCCAGTAGTTTACCGGGACAGGGGGCGCCTGGGGCCAACGTCCTGACTTTC. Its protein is CASSLPGQGAPGANVLTF.

Written as DNA, the CDR3 is TGTGCCTGGAGTGTAAGCCCCTTTGGAAACACCATATATTTT. Protein product: CAWSVSPFGNTIYF. The chain carries TRBV30 and TRBJ1-3, with unresolved D. V lost 0 bases, J lost 3 bases, and 9 bases lay in between. This CDR3 spans 14 amino acids. Germline CDR1 reads GTSNPN; CDR2 reads SVGIG (reference sequence).

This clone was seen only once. In DNA, the CDR3 is TGTGCCTGGAGCCCGGGACACTCTAATCAGCCCCAGCATTTT. This encodes CAWSPGHSNQPQHF. V gene TRBV30 combines with J gene TRBJ1-5, with a possible D match to TRBD1 (6 bases). Per the germline V gene, CDR1 is GTSNPN and CDR2 is SVGIG (reference sequence). The CDR3 extends over 14 amino acids. Trimming removed 3 bases from V and 4 bases from J, with 13 bases in between. Full variable domain (rest looked up from reference TRBV30 and TRBJ1-5): SQTIHQWPATLVQPVGSPLSLECTVEGTSNPNLYWYRQAAGRGLQLLFYSVGIGQISSEVPQNLSASRPQDRQFILSSKKLLLSDSGFYLCAWSPGHSNQPQHFGDGTRLSIL.

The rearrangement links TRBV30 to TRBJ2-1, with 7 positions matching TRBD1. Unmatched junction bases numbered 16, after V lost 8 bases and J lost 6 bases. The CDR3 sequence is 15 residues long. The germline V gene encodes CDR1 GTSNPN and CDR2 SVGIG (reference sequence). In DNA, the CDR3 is TGTGCCGGGATGGAGACAGGGAATCCTCCCAATGAGCAGTTCTTC. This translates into CAGMETGNPPNEQFF. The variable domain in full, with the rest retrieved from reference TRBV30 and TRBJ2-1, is SQTIHQWPATLVQPVGSPLSLECTVEGTSNPNLYWYRQAAGRGLQLLFYSVGIGQISSEVPQNLSASRPQDRQFILSSKKLLLSDSGFYLCAGMETGNPPNEQFFGPGTRLTVL.

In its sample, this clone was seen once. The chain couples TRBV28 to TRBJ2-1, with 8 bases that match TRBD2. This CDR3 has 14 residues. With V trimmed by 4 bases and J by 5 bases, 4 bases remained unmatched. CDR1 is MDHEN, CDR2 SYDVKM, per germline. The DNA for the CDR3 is TGTGCCAGCAGTTCCGGGGGGGCCCACAATGAGCAGTTCTTC. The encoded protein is CASSSGGAHNEQFF.

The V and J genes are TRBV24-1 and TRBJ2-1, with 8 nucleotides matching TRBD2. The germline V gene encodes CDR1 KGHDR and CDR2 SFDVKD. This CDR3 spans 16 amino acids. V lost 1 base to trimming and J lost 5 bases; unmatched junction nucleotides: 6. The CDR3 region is CATSDFSGSGNNEQFF. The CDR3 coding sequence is TGTGCCACCAGTGATTTCAGCGGGAGTGGCAACAATGAGCAGTTCTTC.

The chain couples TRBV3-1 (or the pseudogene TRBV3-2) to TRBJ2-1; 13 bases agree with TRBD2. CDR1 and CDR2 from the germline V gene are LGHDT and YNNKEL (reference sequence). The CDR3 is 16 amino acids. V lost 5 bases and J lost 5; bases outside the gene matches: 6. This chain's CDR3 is CASSSLAGGFNNEQFF. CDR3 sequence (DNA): TGTGCCAGCAGCTCACTAGCGGGAGGGTTTAACAATGAGCAGTTCTTC.

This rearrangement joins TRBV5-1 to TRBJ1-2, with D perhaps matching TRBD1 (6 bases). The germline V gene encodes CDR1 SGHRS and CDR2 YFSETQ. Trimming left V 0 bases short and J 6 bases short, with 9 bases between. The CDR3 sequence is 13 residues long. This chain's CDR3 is CASSLDRANGYTF. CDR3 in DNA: TGCGCCAGCAGCTTGGACAGGGCAAATGGCTACACCTTC.

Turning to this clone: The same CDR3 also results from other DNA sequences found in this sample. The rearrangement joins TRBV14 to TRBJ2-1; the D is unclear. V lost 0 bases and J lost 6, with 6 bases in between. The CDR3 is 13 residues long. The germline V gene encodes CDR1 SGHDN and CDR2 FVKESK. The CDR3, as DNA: TGTGCCAGCAGCCAAGATCGTCGCAATGAGCAGTTCTTC. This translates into CASSQDRRNEQFF.

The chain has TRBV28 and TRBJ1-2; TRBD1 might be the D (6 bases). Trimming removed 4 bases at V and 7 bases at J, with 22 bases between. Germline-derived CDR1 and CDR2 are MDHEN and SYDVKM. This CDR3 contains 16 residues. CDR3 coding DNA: TGTGCCAGCAGTTCCCCTTGGGGTGCAGGGGTGGCTGGCTACACCTTC. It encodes CASSSPWGAGVAGYTF.